This T cell receptor beta chain comes out of a study of blood T cell repertoires in COVID-19. In the study overall: The United States, Italy and Spain were the sources of the acute and convalescent COVID-19 samples.

This CDR3 has 15 residues. The germline V gene has CDR1 LGHDT and CDR2 YNNKEL (reference sequence). With 4 bases clipped from V and 1 base from J, the junction kept 7 bases outside the gene matches. This clone has just one count. In the study's own analysis: From reference gene primer amplification, estimates of nucleated cell counts were derived. The table came from immunoSEQ multiplex PCR; TCRdb's copy has only in-frame clones and leaves some out. V, J and clone size are taken as reported in that table, and D and trimming were inferred from the DNA itself. The top ten hold 2.5% to 3.5% of the sample, which has some 350,000 clones, roughly 86% seen once.

J is TRBJ2-7 and V is TRBV3-1 (or the pseudogene TRBV3-2); 7 nucleotides line up with TRBD1. This TCR was sampled from a human donor in a cohort sampled during active COVID-19. Specimen: peripheral blood. The CDR3 DNA follows: TGTGCCAGCAGCCGAGAATGGGACAGATCCTACGAGCAGTACTTC. Protein sequence: CASSREWDRSYEQYF.